This TCR beta chain is drawn from a study of T-cell memory formation after mild COVID-19. Study-level information: Largely donor-specific TCR clusters were found. Regarding the study as a whole: A second wave expanding day 15 to 37 was CD4+-biased; contracting clones were balanced.

Germline CDR1 and CDR2: SGHRS and YFSETQ. Between the trimmed V and J ends, which lost 4 bases and 8 bases, there was a span of 15 bases. The CDR3 runs 13 residues. TCRdb re-called the 5' RACE reads through MiXCR, storing one row per CDR3 protein. Among 180,000 or so distinct CDR3 sequences listed, 11% were seen once. This clonotype showed up just a few times. The antigen is not known. Sequenced material: PBMCs or a T cell subset sorted from them (not recorded which). The sequence derives from a man between 18 and 29 years old who had mild COVID-19 (a few samples of this study predate the infection). Cell type and time point are not known. The rearrangement links TRBV5-1 to TRBJ1-1; D is perhaps TRBD1 (6 bases). CDR3 DNA: TGCGCCAGCAGCCAGGGGCTGACGCTGGAAGCTTTCTTT. It specifies CASSQGLTLEAFF.